The 14 T cell receptor beta chains below all came from one sample that was sequenced in a study of blood T cell repertoires in COVID-19. TCRdb's table, derived via immunoSEQ multiplex PCR, lists solely in-frame clones and lacks some. The data contain tens of thousands of clones, roughly four fifths of them seen just once; the ten biggest clones take up approximately 28%. The sequencing sample was made of peripheral blood. Receptors were obtained from a woman at least 80 years old with acute or convalescent COVID-19.

The gene calls are TRBV11-3 and TRBJ2-1, with 7 bases lining up with TRBD2. Germline V gene data show CDR1 as SGHNT and CDR2 as YENEEA. The CDR3 consists of 13 residues. V was pared by 5 bases and J by 7 bases, with 5 bases of the junction left unmatched. The chain's CDR3 is CASSPGRLNEQFF. DNA of the CDR3: TGTGCCAGCAGCCCCGGGAGGCTTAATGAGCAGTTCTTC.

This clone was recorded only once. This chain uses TRBV7-2 with TRBJ2-5; 7 bases are shared with TRBD2. V shed 5 bases and J 6 bases; nucleotides not matched to a gene: 3. The CDR3 totals 12 residues. Germline V gene lookup returns CDR1 SGHTA and CDR2 FQGNSA. The CDR3 DNA reads as TGTGCCAGCAGCCAGACTAGCCAGACCCAGTACTTC. Amino acid sequence: CASSQTSQTQYF.

J is TRBJ2-7 and V is TRBV9; TRBD2 matches 7 bases. V lost 0 bases and J lost 0; bases outside the gene matches: 3. There are 15 residues in the CDR3. Germline values: CDR1 SGDLS, CDR2 YYNGEE. CDR3 sequence (DNA): TGTGCCAGCAGCGTAGTCCCTAGCGGCTCCTACGAGCAGTACTTC. Translating it yields CASSVVPSGSYEQYF.

The genes are TRBV19 and TRBJ2-1; D is unclear. The CDR3 length is 11 residues. Germline values: CDR1 LNHDA, CDR2 SQIVND (reference sequence). V was trimmed by 10 bases and J by 4 bases, leaving 8 bases between them. Here the CDR3 reads CATTTYNEQFF. CDR3 in DNA: TGTGCCACTACCACTTACAATGAGCAGTTCTTC.

V is TRBV6-2 or TRBV6-3 and J is TRBJ2-7; D perhaps matches TRBD2 (6 bases). The CDR3 extends over 12 amino acids. V was clipped by 0 bases and J by 6 bases, with 6 bases between them. Germline V lookup: CDR1 MNHEY, CDR2 SVGEGT. CDR3 coding DNA: TGTGCCAGCAGTTACTCCGGGAGCGAGCAGTACTTC. It is translated as CASSYSGSEQYF.

This clone showed up just a few times. The V and J genes are TRBV5-1 and TRBJ2-1; D is unresolved. This CDR3 comprises 13 residues. Per the germline V gene, CDR1 is SGHRS and CDR2 is YFSETQ. V gave up 0 bases and J gave up 8 bases, with 9 bases separating them. The CDR3 reads CASSLEQRHEQFF. The CDR3 nucleotides read TGCGCCAGCAGCTTGGAGCAACGCCATGAGCAGTTCTTC.

The rearrangement links TRBV6-5 to TRBJ1-1; 8 bases fit TRBD1. This CDR3 region has 14 residues. Trimming at V came to 4 bases and at J to 10 bases, leaving 11 bases not matched to a gene. Germline-derived CDR1 and CDR2 are MNHEY and SVGAGI. The DNA of the CDR3 is TGTGCCAGCAGTTCAGCAGGGGGCGCGGTGTCAGCTTTCTTT. Its protein product is CASSSAGGAVSAFF.

This clone turned up a few times. The V and J genes are TRBV25-1 and TRBJ1-2, with D perhaps matching TRBD1 (6 bases). Per germline, CDR1 MGHDK and CDR2 SYGVNS. Trimming removed 4 bases from V and 5 bases from J, with 8 bases in between. The length of the CDR3 is 12 residues. This chain's CDR3 is CASSAGQYGYTF. In nucleotides, the CDR3 is TGTGCCAGCAGTGCTGGACAGTATGGCTACACCTTC.

The chain combines TRBV5-4 with TRBJ2-2; a possible D gene is TRBD2 (6 bases). Trimming pared 2 bases from V and 3 bases from J, leaving 14 bases between. Germline CDR1 and CDR2: SGHNT and YYREEE (reference sequence). This CDR3 is built from 16 residues. The CDR3 nucleotides are TGTGCCAGCAGCTTCGTAGCCCAGCGGGACACCGGGGAGCTGTTTTTT. Translation gives CASSFVAQRDTGELFF.

This clone occurred a few times. The chain couples TRBV29-1 to TRBJ2-1; the match to TRBD2 covers 11 bases. Germline V gene data show CDR1 as SQVTM and CDR2 as ANQGSEA. J gave up 10 bases and V 7 bases, and 6 bases lay outside the gene matches. The CDR3 has 12 residues. CDR3 in DNA: TGCAGCGGGACTAGCGGGTCGGCCGAGCAGTTCTTC. Residues: CSGTSGSAEQFF.

V is TRBV2 and J is TRBJ2-5; 7 nucleotides agree with TRBD2. CDR3 length: 16 residues. With V trimmed by 5 bases and J by 4 bases, 13 bases remained unmatched. CDR1 is SNHLY, CDR2 FYNNEI, per germline. In DNA, the CDR3 is TGTGCCAGCAGTACCCTAAGCGGGAAGGGCGCAGAGACCCAGTACTTC. This codes for CASSTLSGKGAETQYF.

The chain carries TRBV7-2 and TRBJ2-7, with TRBD2 matching over 12 bases. V dropped 5 bases and J dropped 4; count of bases not matched to a gene: 6. Germline V lookup: CDR1 SGHTA, CDR2 FQGNSA. CDR3 size: 15 residues. The CDR3 nucleotides are TGTGCCAGCAGCGTTAGGACTAGCGGGGCATACGAGCAGTACTTC. This gives the protein CASSVRTSGAYEQYF.

This clone was detected only a few times. The rearrangement links TRBV6-5 to TRBJ1-4; 8 bases line up with TRBD1. CDR1 and CDR2 (germline): MNHEY, SVGAGI. This CDR3 spans 15 amino acids. Germline trimming cut 5 bases from V and 3 bases from J; bases unmatched to any gene: 5. The CDR3 region has the DNA TGTGCCAGCAGTCAGGGGGCGACTTCTAATGAAAAACTGTTTTTT. Translated, it gives CASSQGATSNEKLFF.

This clone has just a few counts. This chain links TRBV7-9 with TRBJ2-7; 14 nucleotides line up with TRBD2. The junction had 7 bases not matched to a gene; V was cut back by 0 bases and J by 0 bases. CDR3 length: 19 amino acids. Germline values: CDR1 SEHNR, CDR2 FQNEAQ (reference sequence). The CDR3 DNA reads as TGTGCCAGCAGCTTAGCGCGGACTAGCGGGAGGACCCCCTCCTACGAGCAGTACTTC. This sequence encodes CASSLARTSGRTPSYEQYF.